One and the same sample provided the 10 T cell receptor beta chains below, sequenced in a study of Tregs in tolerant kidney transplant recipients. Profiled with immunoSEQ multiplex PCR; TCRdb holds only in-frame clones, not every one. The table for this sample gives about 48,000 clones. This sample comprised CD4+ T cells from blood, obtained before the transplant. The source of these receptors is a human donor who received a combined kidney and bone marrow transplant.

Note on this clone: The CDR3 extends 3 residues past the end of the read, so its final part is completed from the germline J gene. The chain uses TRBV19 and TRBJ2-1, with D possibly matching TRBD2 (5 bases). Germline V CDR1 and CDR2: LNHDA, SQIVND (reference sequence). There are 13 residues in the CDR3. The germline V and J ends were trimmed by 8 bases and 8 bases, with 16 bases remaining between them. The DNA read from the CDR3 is TGTGCCAGTGAGGGCCGTCCAGGATATGAG. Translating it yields CASEGRPGYE. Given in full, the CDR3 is CASEGRPGYEQFF. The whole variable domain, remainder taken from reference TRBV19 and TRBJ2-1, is DGGITQSPKYLFRKEGQNVTLSCEQNLNHDAMYWYRQDPGQGLRLIYYSQIVNDFQKGDIAEGYSVSREKKESFPLTVTSAQKNPTAFYLCASEGRPGYEQFFGPGTRLTVL.

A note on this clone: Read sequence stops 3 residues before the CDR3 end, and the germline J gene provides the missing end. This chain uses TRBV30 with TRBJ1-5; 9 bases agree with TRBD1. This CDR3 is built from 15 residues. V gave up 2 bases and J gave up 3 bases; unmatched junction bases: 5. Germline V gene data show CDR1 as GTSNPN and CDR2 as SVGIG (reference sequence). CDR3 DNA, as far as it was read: TGTGCCTGGAGTTCCGGGACAGGGCACAATCAGCCC. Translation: CAWSSGTGHNQP. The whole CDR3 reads CAWSSGTGHNQPQHF. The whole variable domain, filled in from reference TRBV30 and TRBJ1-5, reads SQTIHQWPATLVQPVGSPLSLECTVEGTSNPNLYWYRQAAGRGLQLLFYSVGIGQISSEVPQNLSASRPQDRQFILSSKKLLLSDSGFYLCAWSSGTGHNQPQHFGDGTRLSIL.

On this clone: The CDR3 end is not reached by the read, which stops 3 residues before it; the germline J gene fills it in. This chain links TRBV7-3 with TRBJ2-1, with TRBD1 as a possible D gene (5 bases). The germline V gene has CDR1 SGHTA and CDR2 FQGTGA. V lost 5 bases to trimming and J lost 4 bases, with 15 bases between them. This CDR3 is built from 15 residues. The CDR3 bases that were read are TGTGCCAGCAGCCCACAACCAACAGGATACAATGAG. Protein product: CASSPQPTGYNE. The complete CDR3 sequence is CASSPQPTGYNEQFF.

The covered CDR3 bases are TGTGCCTGGAGTCCCCGGTCCCGCTATGGC. As protein: CAWSPRSRYG. The entire CDR3 protein is CAWSPRSRYGYTF. J is TRBJ1-2 and V is TRBV30; D is ambiguous. With the read ending 3 residues before the CDR3 end, the germline J gene is used to fill in that end. Germline CDR1 GTSNPN, CDR2 SVGIG (reference sequence). V was clipped by 2 bases and J by 4 bases, with 11 bases between them. This CDR3 has 13 residues.

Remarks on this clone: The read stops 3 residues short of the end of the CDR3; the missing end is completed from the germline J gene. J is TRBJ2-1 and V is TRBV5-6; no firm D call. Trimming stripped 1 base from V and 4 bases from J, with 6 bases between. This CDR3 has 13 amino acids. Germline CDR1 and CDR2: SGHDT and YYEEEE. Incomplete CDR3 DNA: TGTGCCAGCAGCTTGAACAGATACAATGAG. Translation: CASSLNRYNE. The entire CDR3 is CASSLNRYNEQFF.

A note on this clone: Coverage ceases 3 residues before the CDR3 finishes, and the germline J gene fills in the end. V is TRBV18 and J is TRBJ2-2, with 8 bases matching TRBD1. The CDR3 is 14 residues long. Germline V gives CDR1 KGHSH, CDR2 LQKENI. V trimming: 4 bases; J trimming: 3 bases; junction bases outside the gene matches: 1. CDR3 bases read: TGTGCCAGCTCACAGACAGGGGACACCGGGGAG. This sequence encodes CASSQTGDTGE. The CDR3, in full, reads CASSQTGDTGELFF.

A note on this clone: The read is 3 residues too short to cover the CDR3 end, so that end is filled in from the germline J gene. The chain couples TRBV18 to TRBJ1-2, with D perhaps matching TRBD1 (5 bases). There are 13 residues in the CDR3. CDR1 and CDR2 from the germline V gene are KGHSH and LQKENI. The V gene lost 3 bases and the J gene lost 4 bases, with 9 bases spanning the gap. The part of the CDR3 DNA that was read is TGTGCCAGCTCACCGGGGCAGGTCTATGGC. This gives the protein CASSPGQVYG. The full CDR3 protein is CASSPGQVYGYTF.

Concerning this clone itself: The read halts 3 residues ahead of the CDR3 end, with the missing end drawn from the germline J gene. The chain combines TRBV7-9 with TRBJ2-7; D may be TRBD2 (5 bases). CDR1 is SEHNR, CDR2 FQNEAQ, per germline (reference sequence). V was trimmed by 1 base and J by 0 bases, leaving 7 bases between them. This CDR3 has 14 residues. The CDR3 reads CASSLESGSYEQYF. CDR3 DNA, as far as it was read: TGTGCCAGCAGCTTAGAAAGCGGCTCCTACGAG.

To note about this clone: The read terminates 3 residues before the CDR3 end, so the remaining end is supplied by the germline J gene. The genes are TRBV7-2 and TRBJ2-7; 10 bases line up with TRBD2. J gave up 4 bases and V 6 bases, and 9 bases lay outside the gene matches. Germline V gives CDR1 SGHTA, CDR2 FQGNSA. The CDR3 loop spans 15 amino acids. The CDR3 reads CASSSGTSERYEQYF. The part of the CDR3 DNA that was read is TGTGCCAGCAGTTCCGGGACTAGCGAGAGGTACGAG.

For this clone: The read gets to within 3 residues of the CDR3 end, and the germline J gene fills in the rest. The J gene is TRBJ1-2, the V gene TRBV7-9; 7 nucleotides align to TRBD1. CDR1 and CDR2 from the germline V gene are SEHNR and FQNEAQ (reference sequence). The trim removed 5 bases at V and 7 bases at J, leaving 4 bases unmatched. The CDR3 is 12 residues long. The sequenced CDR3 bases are TGTGCCAGCAGCGTACAGGGGAGTGGC. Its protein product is CASSVQGSG. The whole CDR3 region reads CASSVQGSGYTF.